The next 25 T cell receptor beta chains were all read from a single sample in a study of blood T cell repertoires in COVID-19. Here immunoSEQ multiplex PCR was the method, and the copy in TCRdb shows in-frame clones only, minus some. The repertoire holds 250,000 or so clones, with 80% to 95% as singletons. What was sequenced was peripheral blood. These receptors were collected from a man younger than 45 with COVID-19, enrolled during active disease.

This clone was counted a single time. The chain uses TRBV7-2 and TRBJ2-1; 11 bases match TRBD2. Germline assignment: CDR1 SGHTA and CDR2 FQGNSA. This CDR3 contains 17 residues. The V and J ends lost 7 bases and 5 bases, in that order; junction bases with no gene match: 13. The DNA of the CDR3 is TGTGCCAGCACCCCCGCTAGCGGGGGGTTTATCGACAATGAGCAGTTCTTC. It codes for CASTPASGGFIDNEQFF.

The V gene is TRBV3-1 (or the pseudogene TRBV3-2), the J gene TRBJ2-1, with TRBD1 matching over 9 bases. The CDR3 covers 15 residues. Unmatched junction bases numbered 9, after V lost 4 bases and J lost 8 bases. Germline lookup yields CDR1 LGHDT and CDR2 YNNKEL (reference sequence). The CDR3 bases are TGTGCCAGCAGCCCCGGGGACAGGGTGTTAGATGAGCAGTTCTTC. Translated, it gives CASSPGDRVLDEQFF.

The chain has TRBV30 and TRBJ1-3; D not certain. The CDR3 runs to 12 residues. Trimming pared 0 bases from V and 6 bases from J, leaving 6 bases between. Germline-derived CDR1 and CDR2 are GTSNPN and SVGIG (reference sequence). The CDR3 nucleotides are TGTGCCTGGAGTGTAAGCGAAAACACCATATATTTT. It yields the protein CAWSVSENTIYF.

CDR3 DNA: TGTGCCAGCAGCGGGACAGGGGCCAACACTGAAGCTTTCTTT. It specifies CASSGTGANTEAFF. V is TRBV5-4 and J is TRBJ1-1; 10 bases are a match to TRBD1. Germline V CDR1 and CDR2: SGHNT, YYREEE (reference sequence). CDR3 length: 14 residues. Germline trimming cut 4 bases from V and 2 bases from J; bases unmatched to any gene: 2.

The chain carries TRBV20-1 and TRBJ1-1; tentatively, D is TRBD1 (6 bases). Germline CDR1 and CDR2: DFQATT and SNEGSKA (reference sequence). This CDR3 is 13 amino acids long. Trimming took 3 bases from V and 1 from J, leaving 9 bases between them. The CDR3 spells CSASEGGNTEAFF. The CDR3 DNA is TGCAGTGCTAGTGAGGGGGGGAACACTGAAGCTTTCTTT.

The rearrangement uses TRBV6-5 and TRBJ2-7, with 9 bases lining up with TRBD2. Trimming cost V 8 bases and J 2 bases; bases outside gene matches: 4. CDR1 MNHEY and CDR2 SVGAGI come from the germline V gene. The CDR3 consists of 13 residues. Here the CDR3 reads CASGGGGPYEQYF. CDR3 DNA: TGTGCCAGCGGCGGGGGGGGCCCCTACGAGCAGTACTTC.

The chain is built from TRBV19 and TRBJ2-3, with D perhaps matching TRBD1 (6 bases). Between the trimmed V and J ends, which lost 3 bases and 1 base, there was a span of 11 bases. Germline lookup yields CDR1 LNHDA and CDR2 SQIVND (reference sequence). The CDR3 extends over 15 amino acids. In DNA, the CDR3 is TGTGCCAGTAGTATGGGCAGGGGTGGCACAGATACGCAGTATTTT. Its protein is CASSMGRGGTDTQYF.

The chain uses TRBV7-9 and TRBJ2-2; no definite D call. CDR1 is SEHNR, CDR2 FQNEAQ, per germline (reference sequence). V gave up 1 base and J gave up 5 bases, with 11 bases separating them. This CDR3 comprises 15 residues. In DNA form, the CDR3 reads TGTGCCAGCAGCTTAGAATTTTCGGGTACCGGGGAGCTGTTTTTT. As protein: CASSLEFSGTGELFF.

This clone came up once. The J gene is TRBJ1-1, the V gene TRBV5-1; tentative D call: TRBD1 (5 bases). CDR1 is SGHRS, CDR2 YFSETQ, per germline. Deletions cut 2 bases from V and 4 bases from J, with 9 bases between. The length of the CDR3 is 13 residues. For the CDR3, the DNA is TGCGCCAGCAGCTTATTAGGGGCCACTGAAGCTTTCTTT. This sequence encodes CASSLLGATEAFF.

V and J are TRBV6-5 and TRBJ2-7; 8 bases match TRBD1. V was clipped by 4 bases and J by 1 base; unmatched bases: 6. Germline assignment: CDR1 MNHEY and CDR2 SVGAGI. The CDR3 runs 15 residues. The CDR3 protein is CASSSSGTGSYEQYF. The CDR3 DNA reads TGTGCCAGCAGTTCCTCCGGGACAGGATCCTACGAGCAGTACTTC.

V gene TRBV12-3 or TRBV12-4 combines with J gene TRBJ1-2; D might be TRBD1 (5 bases). The CDR3 is 13 residues long. V lost 0 bases and J lost 7, with 9 bases in between. The CDR3 DNA reads as TGTGCCAGCAGTTTAGCCCGGGGGTTTGGCTACACCTTC. Translating gives CASSLARGFGYTF.

V usage is TRBV20-1 and J usage is TRBJ2-2; 8 bases map to TRBD1. The CDR3 is 14 amino acids. V shed 3 bases and J 6 bases; nucleotides not matched to a gene: 6. CDR1 is DFQATT, CDR2 SNEGSKA, per germline (reference sequence). The CDR3 loop reads CSASVDRVPGELFF. In nucleotides, the CDR3 is TGCAGTGCTAGTGTGGACAGGGTCCCCGGGGAGCTGTTTTTT.

As concerns this clone: The sample contains more than one DNA sequence encoding this CDR3. The V call is TRBV27, the J call TRBJ2-7; 9 positions agree with TRBD1. The CDR3 contains 17 residues. V shed 5 bases and J 2 bases; nucleotides not matched to a gene: 13. Germline-derived CDR1 and CDR2 are MNHEY and SMNVEV (reference sequence). The DNA of the CDR3 is TGTGCCAGCAGTCCCTACCACCGGGACAGGGTTCCCTACGAGCAGTACTTC. Amino acids: CASSPYHRDRVPYEQYF.

The V call is TRBV6-2 or TRBV6-3, the J call TRBJ1-1; D ambiguous. This CDR3 has 15 amino acids. Looked up from germline, CDR1 is MNHEY and CDR2 is SVGEGT. V was cut by 6 bases and J by 1 base, with 15 bases left in between. The CDR3 sequence is CASSPSRVSNTEAFF. The CDR3 DNA is TGTGCCAGCAGCCCCAGTCGGGTGTCGAACACTGAAGCTTTCTTT.

This clone has only one observation. The chain is built from TRBV10-1 and TRBJ1-5; tentatively, D is TRBD1 (6 bases). CDR1 is WNHNN, CDR2 SYGVQD, per germline (reference sequence). V was cut by 3 bases and J by 2 bases, with 11 bases left in between. This CDR3 is built from 15 residues. The CDR3 nucleotides are TGCGCCAGCAGTGACGAGGGGGTGCGCAATCAGCCCCAGCATTTT. Residues: CASSDEGVRNQPQHF.

This chain links TRBV19 with TRBJ2-5, with 7 nucleotides matching TRBD2. Per germline, CDR1 LNHDA and CDR2 SQIVND (reference sequence). V gave up 6 bases and J gave up 2 bases; unmatched junction bases: 12. The CDR3 runs 16 residues. For the CDR3, the DNA is TGTGCCAGTAGCCTAAACCCTAGCGGAGTTCAAGAGACCCAGTACTTC. Protein product: CASSLNPSGVQETQYF. The whole variable domain, remainder taken from reference TRBV19 and TRBJ2-5, is DGGITQSPKYLFRKEGQNVTLSCEQNLNHDAMYWYRQDPGQGLRLIYYSQIVNDFQKGDIAEGYSVSREKKESFPLTVTSAQKNPTAFYLCASSLNPSGVQETQYFGPGTRLLVL.

This chain joins TRBV2 and TRBJ1-1; D is uncertain. Germline loops: CDR1 SNHLY, CDR2 FYNNEI. Trimming removed 0 bases from V and 0 bases from J, with 8 bases in between. The CDR3 consists of 15 residues. CDR3 in amino acids: CASSEAERMNTEAFF. CDR3 bases: TGTGCCAGCAGTGAAGCGGAGCGAATGAACACTGAAGCTTTCTTT. The variable domain in full, completed from reference TRBV2 and TRBJ1-1, reads EPEVTQTPSHQVTQMGQEVILRCVPISNHLYFYWYRQILGQKVEFLVSFYNNEISEKSEIFDDQFSVERPDGSNFTLKIRSTKLEDSAMYFCASSEAERMNTEAFFGQGTRLTVV.

CDR3 nucleotides: TGCAGCGTTGAGGCCAACAAAGGACAGTCGTCCTATGGCTACACCTTC. This sequence encodes CSVEANKGQSSYGYTF. The chain has TRBV29-1 and TRBJ1-2, with a weak D call TRBD1 (6 bases). The CDR3 sequence is 16 residues long. V was trimmed by 3 bases and J by 4 bases, leaving 21 bases between them. From germline, CDR1 is SQVTM and CDR2 ANQGSEA.

V and J are TRBV5-1 and TRBJ2-1; possible D gene TRBD2, 7 bases. CDR1 and CDR2 (germline): SGHRS, YFSETQ. V lost 0 bases and J 8 bases, leaving 15 bases between the germline ends. This CDR3 comprises 15 residues. The CDR3 is CASSLGAGAGDEQFF. CDR3 nucleotides: TGCGCCAGCAGCTTGGGGGCGGGGGCCGGGGATGAGCAGTTCTTC.

The genes are TRBV7-9 and TRBJ2-7; D possibly corresponds to TRBD2 (5 bases). The CDR3 spans 14 residues. Per the germline V gene, CDR1 is SEHNR and CDR2 is FQNEAQ (reference sequence). Trimming removed 6 bases from V and 2 bases from J, with 14 bases in between. In nucleotides, the CDR3 is TGTGCCAGCAGTAGGGCTAGCCCCCCCTACGAGCAGTACTTC. It specifies CASSRASPPYEQYF.

The rearrangement uses TRBV5-1 and TRBJ2-2, with TRBD1 identical over 8 bases. This CDR3 is built from 15 residues. V lost 3 bases, J lost 0 bases, and 1 base stayed unmatched. CDR1 SGHRS and CDR2 YFSETQ come from the germline V gene. CDR3 amino acids: CASSSGQANTGELFF. CDR3 coding DNA: TGCGCCAGCAGCTCGGGACAGGCGAACACCGGGGAGCTGTTTTTT. Drawing the rest from reference TRBV5-1 and TRBJ2-2, the complete variable domain is KAGVTQTPRYLIKTRGQQVTLSCSPISGHRSVSWYQQTPGQGLQFLFEYFSETQRNKGNFPGRFSGRQFSNSRSEMNVSTLELGDSALYLCASSSGQANTGELFFGEGSRLTVL.

The chain is built from TRBV20-1 and TRBJ1-1; 7 bases are a match to TRBD1. The CDR3 length is 11 residues. Germline V gene sequence: CDR1 DFQATT, CDR2 SNEGSKA (reference sequence). V lost 1 base, J lost 8 bases, and 1 base stayed unmatched. CDR3 loop: CSARVQGEAFF. CDR3 DNA: TGCAGTGCTAGAGTACAGGGGGAAGCTTTCTTT.

This chain connects TRBV29-1 to TRBJ1-1, with TRBD1 as a possible D gene (6 bases). This CDR3 is 15 amino acids long. With 5 bases removed from V and 5 bases from J, the gap between germline ends came to 21 bases. The germline V gene has CDR1 SQVTM and CDR2 ANQGSEA. This chain's CDR3 is CSVPRDKSLRTEAFF. The CDR3 coding sequence is TGCAGCGTTCCCCGGGACAAGTCATTGAGGACTGAAGCTTTCTTT.

In nucleotides, the CDR3 is TGTGCCTGGAGTTACGGGGATCAGCCCCAGCATTTT. As protein: CAWSYGDQPQHF. V and J are TRBV30 and TRBJ1-5; D gene unclear. CDR1 and CDR2 (germline): GTSNPN, SVGIG (reference sequence). The CDR3 covers 12 residues. With 2 bases removed from V and 5 bases from J, the gap between germline ends came to 7 bases.

The chain has TRBV6-2 or TRBV6-3 and TRBJ2-7, with 12 bases matching TRBD1. Germline lookup yields CDR1 MNHEY and CDR2 SVGEGT. This CDR3 has 16 residues. V lost 0 bases, J lost 4 bases, and 4 bases stayed unmatched. The DNA for the CDR3 is TGTGCCAGCAGTTACTCCCGGGACAGGGGGCAATACGAGCAGTACTTC. It encodes CASSYSRDRGQYEQYF.